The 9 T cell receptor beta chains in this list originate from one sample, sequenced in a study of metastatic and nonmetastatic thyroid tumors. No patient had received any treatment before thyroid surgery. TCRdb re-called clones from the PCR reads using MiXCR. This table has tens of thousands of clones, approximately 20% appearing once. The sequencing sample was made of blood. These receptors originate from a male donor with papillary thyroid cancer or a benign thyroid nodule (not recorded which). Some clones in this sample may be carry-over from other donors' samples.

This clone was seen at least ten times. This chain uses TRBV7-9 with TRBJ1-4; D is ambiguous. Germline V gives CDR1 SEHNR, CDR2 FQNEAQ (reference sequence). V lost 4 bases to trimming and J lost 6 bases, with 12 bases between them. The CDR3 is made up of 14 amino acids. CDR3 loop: CASSSGIGDEKLFF. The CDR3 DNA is TGTGCCAGCAGCTCCGGGATCGGGGATGAAAAACTGTTTTTT.

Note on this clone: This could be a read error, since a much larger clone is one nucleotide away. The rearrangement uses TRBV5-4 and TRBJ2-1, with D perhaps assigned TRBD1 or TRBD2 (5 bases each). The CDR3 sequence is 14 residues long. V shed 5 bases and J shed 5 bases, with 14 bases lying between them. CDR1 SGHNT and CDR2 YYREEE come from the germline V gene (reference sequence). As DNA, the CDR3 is TGTGCCAGCAGGCCCGGGGCCGGCGACAATGAGCAGTTCTTC. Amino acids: CASRPGAGDNEQFF.

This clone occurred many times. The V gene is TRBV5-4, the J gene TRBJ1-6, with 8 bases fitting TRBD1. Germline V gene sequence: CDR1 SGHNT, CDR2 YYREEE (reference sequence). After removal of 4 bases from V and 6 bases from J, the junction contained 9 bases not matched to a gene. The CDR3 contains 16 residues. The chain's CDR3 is CASSRTGRSPNSPLHF. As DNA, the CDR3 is TGTGCCAGCAGCCGGACAGGGCGATCCCCTAATTCACCCCTCCACTTT.

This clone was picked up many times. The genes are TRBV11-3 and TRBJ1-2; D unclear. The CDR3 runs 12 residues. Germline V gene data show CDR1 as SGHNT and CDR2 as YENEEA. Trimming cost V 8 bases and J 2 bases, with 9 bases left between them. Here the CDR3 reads CASGTLNYGYTF. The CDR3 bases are TGTGCCAGCGGCACTCTAAACTATGGCTACACCTTC. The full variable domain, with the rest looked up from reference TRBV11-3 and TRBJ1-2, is EAGVVQSPRYKIIEKKQPVAFWCNPISGHNTLYWYLQNLGQGPELLIRYENEEAVDDSQLPKDRFSAERLKGVDSTLKIQPAELGDSAVYLCASGTLNYGYTFGSGTRLTVV.

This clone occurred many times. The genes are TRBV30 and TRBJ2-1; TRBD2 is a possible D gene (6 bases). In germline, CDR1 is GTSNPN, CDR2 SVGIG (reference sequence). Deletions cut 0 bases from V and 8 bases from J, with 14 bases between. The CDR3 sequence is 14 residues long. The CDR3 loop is CAWSVRGGIDEQFF. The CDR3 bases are TGTGCCTGGAGTGTAAGGGGAGGTATCGATGAGCAGTTCTTC.

The CDR3 loop is CAWGQRNTEAFF. As DNA, the CDR3 is TGTGCGTGGGGACAGCGGAACACTGAAGCTTTCTTT. The J gene is TRBJ1-1, the V gene TRBV30, with 7 nucleotides matching TRBD1. Germline lookup yields CDR1 GTSNPN and CDR2 SVGIG (reference sequence). The CDR3 runs to 12 residues.

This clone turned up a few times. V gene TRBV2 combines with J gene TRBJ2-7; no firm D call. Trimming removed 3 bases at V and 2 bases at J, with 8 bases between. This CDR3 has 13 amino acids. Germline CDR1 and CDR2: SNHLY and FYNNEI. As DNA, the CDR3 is TGTGCCAGCAGTGAGACGGTTGCCTACGAGCAGTACTTC. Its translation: CASSETVAYEQYF.

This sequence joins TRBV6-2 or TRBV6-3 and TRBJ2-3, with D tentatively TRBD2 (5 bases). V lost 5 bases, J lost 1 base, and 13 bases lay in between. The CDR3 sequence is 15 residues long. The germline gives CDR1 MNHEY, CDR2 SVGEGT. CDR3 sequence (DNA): TGTGCCAGCAGTCCAGGTCTGGAGGGCACAGATACGCAGTATTTT. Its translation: CASSPGLEGTDTQYF.

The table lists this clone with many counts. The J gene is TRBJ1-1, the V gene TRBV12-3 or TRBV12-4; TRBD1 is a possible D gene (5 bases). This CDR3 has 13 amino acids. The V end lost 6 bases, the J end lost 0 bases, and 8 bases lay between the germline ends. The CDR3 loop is CASRQALNTEAFF. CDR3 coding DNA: TGTGCCAGCAGACAGGCTCTGAACACTGAAGCTTTCTTT.